This entry is about one T cell receptor beta chain. Its antigen is as yet unknown. The sample comes from a study of cytotoxic CD8 clonotypes in ibrutinib-treated CLL. Study observations and caveats: Sample timing was unmatched between remission and later-progressing patients; lymph nodes unstudied.

The trim removed 6 bases at V and 3 bases at J, leaving 0 bases unmatched. CDR3 size: 12 residues. The V gene's germline CDR1 is MNHNY and CDR2 SVGAGI (reference sequence). The intended depth for sequencing was 1 in 200,000 to 1 in 1 million T cells. The repertoire was sequenced with immunoSEQ multiplex PCR; TCRdb's copy has only in-frame clones and lacks some. The data show 130,000 or so clones, less than 90% seen once. This TCR came from a human donor with chronic lymphocytic leukemia. This rearrangement joins TRBV6-6 to TRBJ2-5; 8 nucleotides line up with TRBD2. The sample in question was PBMCs, obtained after 24 months of ibrutinib treatment. The CDR3 DNA follows: TGTGCCAGCAGGCGGGGGGAAGAGACCCAGTACTTC. It translates to CASRRGEETQYF.